One sample yielded the 23 T cell receptor beta chains listed below, sequenced in a study of blood T cell repertoires in COVID-19. Assay used: immunoSEQ multiplex PCR; TCRdb lists only in-frame clones, some missing. Altogether 140,000 to 150,000 clones are present, 75% to 90% being singletons, with the ten largest covering roughly 10%. Sequencing used PBMCs or T cells enriched from blood (not recorded which). The origin of the receptors is a man aged 60 to 69 who had recovered from COVID-19.

The chain carries TRBV11-2 and TRBJ2-1; D perhaps matches TRBD2 (5 bases). This CDR3 is built from 16 residues. Germline lookup yields CDR1 SGHAT and CDR2 FQNNGV. Trimming stripped 5 bases from V and 2 bases from J, with 16 bases between. CDR3 nucleotides: TGTGCCAGCAGCGACCCCCCGGGATCCGCCTACAATGAGCAGTTCTTC. Its protein product is CASSDPPGSAYNEQFF.

This clone was observed a handful of times. The gene calls are TRBV28 and TRBJ1-6, with D unresolved. The CDR3 totals 13 residues. CDR1 is MDHEN and CDR2 is SYDVKM in the germline V gene. The V gene lost 5 bases and the J gene lost 8 bases, with 10 bases spanning the gap. The CDR3 here is CASSTKSDSPLHF. Written as DNA, the CDR3 is TGTGCCAGCAGTACTAAATCGGATTCACCCCTCCACTTT.

The chain employs TRBV3-1 (or the pseudogene TRBV3-2) and TRBJ1-3; D is unresolved. Per the germline V gene, CDR1 is LGHDT and CDR2 is YNNKEL (reference sequence). The germline V and J ends were trimmed by 1 base and 0 bases, with 7 bases remaining between them. The length of the CDR3 is 15 residues. Here the CDR3 reads CASSQVSRSGNTIYF. In DNA, the CDR3 is TGTGCCAGCAGCCAAGTGAGTCGCTCTGGAAACACCATATATTTT.

The chain combines TRBV11-2 with TRBJ1-4; possible D gene TRBD1, 5 bases. The CDR3 has 17 amino acids. Deletions cut 1 base from V and 6 bases from J, with 18 bases between. CDR1 and CDR2 (germline): SGHAT, FQNNGV. The CDR3 bases are TGTGCCAGCAGCTTAGGGGCCTCGCGGGGGGGAGATGAAAAACTGTTTTTT. Translating gives CASSLGASRGGDEKLFF.

The genes are TRBV28 and TRBJ1-1; the D is unclear. There are 13 residues in the CDR3. CDR1 is MDHEN, CDR2 SYDVKM, per germline. Between the trimmed V and J ends, which lost 7 bases and 1 base, there was a span of 10 bases. The CDR3 region has the DNA TGTGCCAGCACCGGGGTCCCGAACACTGAAGCTTTCTTT. This translates into CASTGVPNTEAFF.

The V gene is TRBV6-5, the J gene TRBJ1-1, with 7 bases fitting TRBD1. CDR1 and CDR2 (germline): MNHEY, SVGAGI. After removal of 6 bases from V and 0 bases from J, the junction contained 4 bases not matched to a gene. The CDR3 contains 14 residues. This chain's CDR3 is CASRTGQLNTEAFF. The CDR3 region has the DNA TGTGCCAGCAGGACGGGACAGCTGAACACTGAAGCTTTCTTT.

This sequence joins TRBV5-6 and TRBJ2-1; 9 bases map to TRBD1. CDR1 is SGHDT, CDR2 YYEEEE, per germline. V was pared by 4 bases and J by 9 bases, with 5 bases of the junction left unmatched. The CDR3 consists of 13 residues. The CDR3 nucleotides read TGTGCCAGCAGCCCACAGGGGGCGGGTGAGCAGTTCTTC. Amino acids: CASSPQGAGEQFF.

The gene calls are TRBV7-9 and TRBJ2-7; possible D gene TRBD2, 6 bases. From germline, CDR1 is SEHNR and CDR2 FQNEAQ (reference sequence). Trimming removed 10 bases at V and 4 bases at J, with 20 bases between. This CDR3 region has 14 residues. The CDR3 sequence is CATTLPGRLYEQYF. DNA for the CDR3: TGTGCCACTACCCTACCAGGGAGGCTTTACGAGCAGTACTTC.

The V gene is TRBV12-3 or TRBV12-4, the J gene TRBJ1-5; TRBD1 might be the D (6 bases). Trimming removed 6 bases from V and 7 bases from J, with 13 bases in between. CDR3 length: 13 residues. The CDR3 coding sequence is TGTGCCAGCAGGCGGGGGGCCAGGCAGCCCCAGCATTTT. It yields the protein CASRRGARQPQHF.

The chain has TRBV27 and TRBJ2-1; 13 bases fit TRBD2. The CDR3 loop spans 13 amino acids. J gave up 10 bases and V 8 bases, and 5 bases lay outside the gene matches. Germline CDR1 reads MNHEY; CDR2 reads SMNVEV (reference sequence). In DNA, the CDR3 is TGTGCCAGCTCACTAGCGGGAGGGAGGGAGCAGTTCTTC. Protein sequence: CASSLAGGREQFF.

The genes are TRBV28 and TRBJ2-1; 9 nucleotides align to TRBD2. In germline, CDR1 is MDHEN, CDR2 SYDVKM. The CDR3 consists of 16 residues. Losses at the gene ends were 3 bases for V and 9 bases for J; bases not matched to a gene: 12. The CDR3 DNA sequence: TGTGCCAGCAGTTTGAATTCGGCGGGAGGGCCTAGTGAGCAGTTCTTC. It codes for CASSLNSAGGPSEQFF.

CDR3 in amino acids: CASRFTGSGANVLTF. For the CDR3, the DNA is TGTGCCAGCAGATTTACAGGGTCAGGGGCCAACGTCCTGACTTTC. V gene TRBV6-5 combines with J gene TRBJ2-6; weak D call: TRBD1 (6 bases). The CDR3 spans 15 residues. CDR1 and CDR2 (germline): MNHEY, SVGAGI. V gave up 6 bases and J gave up 4 bases, with 13 bases separating them.

The chain is built from TRBV18 and TRBJ1-5; D is possibly TRBD1 (5 bases). This CDR3 is built from 13 residues. The germline V gene encodes CDR1 KGHSH and CDR2 LQKENI. Trimming stripped 0 bases from V and 9 bases from J, with 9 bases between. CDR3 protein: CASSPPGRGPQHF. CDR3 DNA sequence: TGTGCCAGCTCACCACCGGGGAGGGGGCCCCAGCATTTT.

This clone was recorded once. V gene TRBV5-4 combines with J gene TRBJ2-3; 7 nucleotides align to TRBD2. The CDR3 has 15 amino acids. V lost 0 bases to trimming and J lost 3 bases; unmatched junction nucleotides: 4. Per germline, CDR1 SGHNT and CDR2 YYREEE (reference sequence). CDR3 DNA: TGTGCCAGCAGCTTGGGCGGGAGAAGTACAGATACGCAGTATTTT. This encodes CASSLGGRSTDTQYF.

The rearrangement uses TRBV18 and TRBJ2-5; 7 bases agree with TRBD1. The CDR3 consists of 14 residues. CDR1 is KGHSH and CDR2 is LQKENI in the germline V gene. The V gene end was trimmed by 6 bases and the J gene end by 5 bases; junction bases not matched to a gene: 9. In nucleotides, the CDR3 is TGTGCCAGCTCCCTACAGGGGCGGTGGGAGACCCAGTACTTC. Encoded protein: CASSLQGRWETQYF.

Here the CDR3 DNA reads TGTGCCAGCAGTTACTTTGGTGGGACTTCGAAGGGTGAGCAGTTCTTC. Translation gives CASSYFGGTSKGEQFF. V gene TRBV6-5 combines with J gene TRBJ2-1; weak D call: TRBD2 (6 bases). Germline V gene data show CDR1 as MNHEY and CDR2 as SVGAGI. V was clipped by 1 base and J by 9 bases, with 19 bases between them. There are 16 residues in the CDR3.

This rearrangement joins TRBV30 to TRBJ1-5; a weak D match, TRBD1 (5 bases). From germline, CDR1 is GTSNPN and CDR2 SVGIG (reference sequence). The V end lost 2 bases, the J end lost 6 bases, and 11 bases lay between the germline ends. The CDR3 covers 13 residues. The CDR3 nucleotides read TGTGCCTGGAGTAGTGGGGCTACTCAGCCCCAGCATTTT. This codes for CAWSSGATQPQHF. Full variable domain (missing parts from reference TRBV30 and TRBJ1-5): SQTIHQWPATLVQPVGSPLSLECTVEGTSNPNLYWYRQAAGRGLQLLFYSVGIGQISSEVPQNLSASRPQDRQFILSSKKLLLSDSGFYLCAWSSGATQPQHFGDGTRLSIL.

This chain links TRBV4-1 with TRBJ2-7; TRBD2 matches at 11 bases. V shed 4 bases, J shed 2 bases, and the junction held 4 bases outside the gene matches. The CDR3 spans 15 residues. The germline V gene encodes CDR1 MGHRA and CDR2 YSYEKL. The DNA for the CDR3 is TGCGCCAGCAGCCTGGGGGGACTAGCGGCCTACGAGCAGTACTTC. It specifies CASSLGGLAAYEQYF.

The chain combines TRBV29-1 with TRBJ2-5; 9 bases fit TRBD1. V was pared by 8 bases and J by 5 bases, with 3 bases of the junction left unmatched. CDR3 length: 11 residues. Looked up from germline, CDR1 is SQVTM and CDR2 is ANQGSEA. CDR3 DNA sequence: TGCAGCCACAGGGGGCGTGAGACCCAGTACTTC. Its translation is CSHRGRETQYF.

The CDR3 region has the DNA TGTGCCAGTTCTTCCCTGACGGGGAATCGCTACGAGCAGTACTTC. Protein: CASSSLTGNRYEQYF. The gene calls are TRBV27 and TRBJ2-7, with D tentatively TRBD2 (5 bases). The V end lost 9 bases, the J end lost 3 bases, and 21 bases lay between the germline ends. The germline gives CDR1 MNHEY, CDR2 SMNVEV (reference sequence). This CDR3 is 15 amino acids long.

The chain joins TRBV9 to TRBJ2-1; 8 bases agree with TRBD1. Trimming at V came to 4 bases and at J to 3 bases, leaving 3 bases not matched to a gene. The CDR3 contains 14 residues. Germline V gives CDR1 SGDLS, CDR2 YYNGEE. CDR3 DNA: TGTGCCAGCAGCAGGACAGGGAACTACAATGAGCAGTTCTTC. Translation: CASSRTGNYNEQFF.

This chain connects TRBV20-1 to TRBJ2-5; no firm D call. Trimming took off 3 bases at V and 2 bases at J, with 13 bases between the two ends. The CDR3 is 14 residues long. Germline lookup yields CDR1 DFQATT and CDR2 SNEGSKA (reference sequence). The CDR3 DNA reads as TGCAGTGCTAGTCCTTTTGCGGAACAAGAGACCCAGTACTTC. Translated, it gives CSASPFAEQETQYF.

The chain carries TRBV28 and TRBJ2-7, with TRBD1 identical over 7 bases. Germline V lookup: CDR1 MDHEN, CDR2 SYDVKM. CDR3 length equals 14 residues. V was clipped by 4 bases and J by 3 bases; unmatched bases: 6. In nucleotides, the CDR3 is TGTGCCAGCAGTTCGACAGGGACGTTCTACGAGCAGTACTTC. As protein: CASSSTGTFYEQYF.